Here is one T cell receptor (beta chain) with its context. Its antigen is unidentified. Since all of the isolated RNA was reverse transcribed, expressed TCRB transcripts were what got sequenced. TCRdb's table, derived via immunoSEQ multiplex PCR, lists solely in-frame clones and lacks some. The data contain 100,000 to 150,000 clones, around 8.8% of them singletons. The data were taken from a study of beta chain features in type 1 diabetes. General study findings and limits: The VDJ junctions of type 1 diabetes patients carried fewer insertions and more deletions. Researchers could not determine here whether HLA type influences TCRB rearrangement. Moderately but significantly shorter TCRB CDR3s were found in Type 1 diabetes patients in all four CD4+ subsets.

The TCR was taken from a man aged 30-40 years with type 1 diabetes. The specimen was central memory CD4+ T cells from blood.

The CDR3 DNA is TGTGCCAGTAACAGAGCCCATTCACCCCTCCACTTT. Translation gives CASNRAHSPLHF. V usage is TRBV28 and J usage is TRBJ1-6; D gene unclear. V lost 9 bases, J lost 8 bases, and 11 bases lay in between. Germline CDR1 and CDR2: MDHEN and SYDVKM. The CDR3 contains 12 residues.